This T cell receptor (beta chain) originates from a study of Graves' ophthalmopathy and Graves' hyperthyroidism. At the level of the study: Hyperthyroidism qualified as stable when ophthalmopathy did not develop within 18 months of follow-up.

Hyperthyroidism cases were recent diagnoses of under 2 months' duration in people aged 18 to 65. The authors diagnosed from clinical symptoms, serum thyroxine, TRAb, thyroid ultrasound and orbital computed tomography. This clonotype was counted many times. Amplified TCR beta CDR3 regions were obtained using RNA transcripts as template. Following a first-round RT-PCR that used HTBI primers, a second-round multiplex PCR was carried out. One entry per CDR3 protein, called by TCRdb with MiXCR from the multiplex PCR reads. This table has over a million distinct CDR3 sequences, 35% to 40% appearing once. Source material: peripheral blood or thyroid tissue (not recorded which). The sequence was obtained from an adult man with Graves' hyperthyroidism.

CDR3 bases: TGTGCCAGCAGCTCCGAGGGCCAGGAGGCTTTCTTT. Its translation: CASSSEGQEAFF. The rearrangement links TRBV11-2 to TRBJ1-1; no clear D gene. Germline CDR1 reads SGHAT; CDR2 reads FQNNGV. The CDR3 contains 12 residues. Trimming took off 4 bases at V and 11 bases at J, with 14 bases between the two ends.